A selection of T cell receptor beta chains follows, all from one sample in a study of T cells in localized non-small cell lung cancer. Measured with immunoSEQ multiplex PCR; TCRdb has only the in-frame clones, and not every one. Found here are roughly 72,000 clones, 75% to 85% of them singletons; the top ten hold roughly 9.8%. Sequences were derived from peripheral blood, sampled before any cancer treatment. These receptors all come from a female donor over 55 with stage I lung adenocarcinoma. Both conserved end residues are part of each CDR3. Each record gives: D gene, V gene, J gene, clone size, CDR3 protein, CDR3 DNA. D genes are given only for firm matches. Not all rows give a size; the values are once, few, many and, for expanded clones, a class.

>.|TRBV9|TRBJ2-2|once
CASSVGTRGAGELFF
TGTGCCAGCAGCGTAGGGACTAGGGGGGCCGGGGAGCTGTTTTTT
>.|TRBV11-2|TRBJ2-5|.
CASSGGRTQYF
TGTGCCAGCAGCGGGGGACGAACCCAGTACTTC
>TRBD1|TRBV6-4|TRBJ1-5|.
CASSAATGGTNQPQHF
TGTGCCAGCAGCGCGGCCACAGGGGGGACGAATCAGCCCCAGCATTTT
>TRBD1|TRBV4-3|TRBJ1-2|.
CASSQGGGQGMHGYTF
TGCGCCAGCAGCCAAGGGGGCGGACAGGGGATGCATGGCTACACCTTC
>.|TRBV4-3|TRBJ2-1|few
CASSQDSGQNEQFF
TGCGCCAGCAGCCAAGACTCTGGACAGAATGAGCAGTTCTTC
>.|TRBV30|TRBJ1-4|.
CAWGWRQGNEKLFF
TGTGCCTGGGGGTGGCGCCAGGGTAATGAAAAACTGTTTTTT
>.|TRBV6-5|TRBJ1-1|.
CASSYDPWTEAFF
TGTGCCAGCAGTTACGATCCATGGACTGAAGCTTTCTTT
>.|TRBV6-6|TRBJ1-2|.
CASSYTIQGSYGCTF
TGTGCCAGCAGTTACACGATCCAGGGGAGCTATGGCTGCACCTTC
>.|TRBV20-1|TRBJ1-2|few
CSARQLSGYTF
TGCAGTGCTAGACAGCTTAGCGGCTACACCTTC
>.|TRBV5-1|TRBJ1-1|.
CASSNIGGGLDTEAFF
TGCGCCAGCAGCAACATCGGTGGGGGCTTGGACACTGAAGCTTTCTTT
>TRBD1|TRBV6-1|TRBJ1-2|.
CASRGTGGNYGYTF
TGTGCCAGCAGGGGGACAGGGGGAAACTATGGCTACACCTTC
>.|TRBV6-5|TRBJ1-6|.
CASSYSRHNSPLHF
TGTGCCAGCAGTTACTCGAGGCATAACTCACCCCTCCACTTT
>.|TRBV6-6|TRBJ2-7|few
CASSPGASSYEQYF
TGTGCCAGCAGCCCCGGGGCAAGCTCCTACGAGCAGTACTTC
>.|TRBV5-6|TRBJ1-2|few
CASSSVSWGEEDYGYTF
TGTGCCAGCAGCTCAGTCTCGTGGGGCGAAGAGGACTATGGCTACACCTTC
>.|TRBV6-5|TRBJ2-5|.
CASSYGGTAQYF
TGTGCCAGCAGTTACGGGGGGACTGCCCAGTACTTC
>.|TRBV12-5|TRBJ2-1|.
CASLIYNEQFF
TGTGCTAGTCTTATCTACAATGAGCAGTTCTTC
>TRBD2|TRBV7-2|TRBJ2-4|.
CASSLTSINIQYF
TGTGCCAGCAGCTTGACTAGCATCAACATTCAGTACTTC
>.|TRBV10-1|TRBJ2-1|.
CASSESRCGPDNEQFF
TGCGCCAGCAGTGAGTCGAGGTGCGGACCCGACAATGAGCAGTTCTTC
>.|TRBV2|TRBJ2-1|.
CASKVGQGAYNEQFF
TGTGCCAGCAAGGTAGGGCAGGGCGCCTACAATGAGCAGTTCTTC
>.|TRBV15|TRBJ2-7|.
CATSNRREQYF
TGTGCCACCAGCAACCGCCGGGAGCAGTACTTC
>.|TRBV29-1|TRBJ1-2|few
CSVFWTDGYTF
TGCAGCGTTTTTTGGACAGACGGCTACACCTTC
>TRBD1|TRBV6-6|TRBJ2-1|.
CASSFPGTGLDEQFF
TGTGCCAGCAGTTTCCCCGGGACAGGGCTCGATGAGCAGTTCTTC
>TRBD2|TRBV5-4|TRBJ2-2|.
CASSLAGVDAGELFF
TGTGCCAGCAGCTTAGCGGGAGTCGACGCCGGGGAGCTGTTTTTT
>.|TRBV28|TRBJ1-1|.
CASSPPAPEAFF
TGTGCCAGCAGTCCCCCTGCCCCTGAAGCTTTCTTT
>.|TRBV7-6|TRBJ2-3|.
CASSLVRIDTQYF
TGTGCCAGCAGCTTGGTGAGGATCGATACGCAGTATTTT
>TRBD1|TRBV7-9|TRBJ2-4|.
CASSFPRDRSQKNIQYF
TGTGCCAGCAGCTTCCCCCGGGACAGGTCTCAAAAAAACATTCAGTACTTC
>.|TRBV28|TRBJ1-6|.
CASSPVYNSPLHF
TGTGCCAGCAGTCCCGTTTATAATTCACCCCTCCACTTT
>.|TRBV4-1|TRBJ1-1|.
CASSQAGRTEAFF
TGCGCCAGCAGCCAAGCAGGGAGGACTGAAGCTTTCTTT
>.|TRBV7-2|TRBJ1-5|few
CASSFGVGQPQHF
TGTGCCAGCAGCTTCGGGGTAGGTCAGCCCCAGCATTTT
>TRBD1|TRBV2|TRBJ1-1|.
CASIFKSPDRVVTEAFF
TGTGCCAGCATTTTTAAGAGCCCCGACAGGGTAGTCACTGAAGCTTTCTTT
>TRBD2|TRBV19|TRBJ2-3|few
CASSRGGWDTQYF
TGTGCCAGTAGCCGGGGGGGCTGGGATACGCAGTATTTT
>TRBD2|TRBV2|TRBJ2-3|.
CASSESGGAGEGWSTDTQYF
TGTGCCAGCAGTGAATCGGGGGGAGCGGGAGAGGGGTGGAGCACAGATACGCAGTATTTT
>.|TRBV4-2|TRBJ2-2|.
CASSQDQFANTGELFF
TGTGCCAGCAGCCAGGACCAGTTCGCGAACACCGGGGAGCTGTTTTTT
>TRBD1|TRBV6-5|TRBJ1-4|once
CASSRDRGEKLFF
TGTGCCAGTAGCCGGGACAGGGGTGAAAAACTGTTTTTT
>.|TRBV5-1|TRBJ2-5|.
CASSLTAGLQETQYF
TGCGCCAGCAGCCTTACGGCGGGGCTCCAAGAGACCCAGTACTTC
>.|TRBV2|TRBJ1-2|.
CASSPLRGNYGYTF
TGTGCCAGCAGTCCCTTACGGGGCAACTATGGCTACACCTTC
>.|TRBV2|TRBJ1-4|.
CASSADQGSNEKLFF
TGTGCCAGCAGTGCGGACCAGGGGAGTAATGAAAAACTGTTTTTT
>.|TRBV6-6|TRBJ1-2|.
CASTSGHPFGYTF
TGTGCCAGCACCTCGGGACACCCCTTTGGCTACACCTTC
>.|TRBV7-2|TRBJ2-7|.
CASSQLGEQYF
TGTGCCAGCAGCCAATTGGGGGAGCAGTACTTC
>.|TRBV15|TRBJ1-1|.
CATRPGGANTEAFF
TGTGCCACCAGACCGGGGGGGGCGAACACTGAAGCTTTCTTT
>.|TRBV5-1|TRBJ2-4|.
CASSQGRDKNIQYF
TGCGCCAGCAGTCAGGGTAGGGACAAAAACATTCAGTACTTC
>.|TRBV7-2|TRBJ1-3|.
CASSGDGEVLYF
TGTGCCAGCAGCGGGGACGGCGAAGTCCTATATTTT
>TRBD1|TRBV9|TRBJ1-2|.
CASSVGQGNYGYTF
TGTGCCAGCAGCGTAGGACAGGGAAACTATGGCTACACCTTC
>.|TRBV5-6|TRBJ2-3|.
CASSYGSGTDTQYF
TGTGCCAGCAGCTACGGTTCGGGCACAGATACGCAGTATTTT
>.|TRBV7-2|TRBJ2-1|.
CASNLPRNEQFF
TGTGCCAGCAACCTCCCTCGCAATGAGCAGTTCTTC
>.|TRBV6-5|TRBJ2-7|.
CASRSFSYEQYF
TGTGCCAGCCGCAGCTTCTCCTACGAGCAGTACTTC
>.|TRBV5-6|TRBJ1-1|.
CASSLAENTEAFF
TGTGCCAGCAGCTTGGCGGAGAACACTGAAGCTTTCTTT
>.|TRBV9|TRBJ1-3|.
CASSVGPSSGNTIYF
TGTGCCAGCAGCGTTGGACCCAGCTCTGGAAACACCATATATTTT
>.|TRBV19|TRBJ1-6|once
CASTGTANSPLHF
TGTGCCAGCACCGGGACGGCGAATTCACCCCTCCACTTT
>TRBD1|TRBV2|TRBJ2-2|.
CASRARTGTAGELFF
TGTGCCAGCAGGGCCAGGACAGGGACGGCCGGGGAGCTGTTTTTT
>.|TRBV7-2|TRBJ1-1|.
CASSLRRSRTEAFF
TGTGCCAGCAGCTTACGGCGCTCTCGGACTGAAGCTTTCTTT
>TRBD1|TRBV7-8|TRBJ1-1|.
CASSTGTANTEAFF
TGTGCCAGCAGCACCGGGACAGCCAACACTGAAGCTTTCTTT
>TRBD1|TRBV7-2|TRBJ1-1|.
CASSLRDRGNTEAFF
TGTGCCAGCAGCTTGAGGGACAGAGGGAACACTGAAGCTTTCTTT
>.|TRBV28|TRBJ1-4|.
CASSWAGHSIGEKLFF
TGTGCCAGCAGTTGGGCGGGACACTCAATTGGGGAAAAACTGTTTTTT
>.|TRBV7-8|TRBJ1-1|.
CASSFRVLVNTEAFF
TGTGCCAGCAGCTTCCGGGTCCTAGTGAACACTGAAGCTTTCTTT
>.|TRBV7-3|TRBJ1-1|.
CASSVSMNTEAFF
TGTGCCAGCAGCGTCTCCATGAACACTGAAGCTTTCTTT
>TRBD1|TRBV6-1|TRBJ1-1|.
CATSRGPDTEAFF
TGTGCCACCTCCAGGGGGCCGGACACTGAAGCTTTCTTT